Listed below are T cell receptor beta chains from one sample, sequenced in a study of OX40 agonist ivuxolimab in advanced cancers. TCRdb's table, derived via immunoSEQ multiplex PCR, lists solely in-frame clones and lacks some. The data show 95,000 to 150,000 clones, with 92% seen just once and 0.8% to 1% held by the top ten. The specimen comprised CD4+ or CD8+ T cells sorted from blood, sampled in a trial of the OX40 agonist ivuxolimab. The receptors stem from an adult with an advanced solid tumor such as melanoma, head and neck, liver or kidney cancer. The CDR3 runs from the conserved cysteine through the conserved F or W. The D gene is left open where the match is weak. Expanded clones get a size class; other rows say once, few or many, or leave the size out.

CASSKRTRGLAGKNEQFF	TGTGCCAGCAGCAAGCGGACCAGGGGGCTAGCGGGTAAAAATGAGCAGTTCTTC	.	TRBV21-1	TRBJ2-1	.
CASSLLAANTEAFF	TGTGCCAGCAGCTTACTGGCAGCTAACACTGAAGCTTTCTTT	.	TRBV7-2	TRBJ1-1	once
CATSRDIGGDYGYTF	TGTGCCACCAGCAGAGATATAGGGGGCGACTATGGCTACACCTTC	TRBD1	TRBV15	TRBJ1-2	.
CASSAQGRQDTQYF	TGTGCCAGCAGTGCCCAGGGAAGGCAGGATACGCAGTATTTT	.	TRBV6-4	TRBJ2-3	.
CASSLGRTLNTGELFF	TGTGCCAGCAGCTTAGGACGCACCCTGAACACCGGGGAGCTGTTTTTT	.	TRBV7-9	TRBJ2-2	.
CASSQSGYRDSGNTIYF	TGCGCCAGCAGCCAATCGGGGTACCGAGACTCTGGAAACACCATATATTTT	.	TRBV4-1	TRBJ1-3	.
CATSPGGVAEAFF	TGTGCCACCAGCCCAGGGGGGGTCGCTGAAGCTTTCTTT	TRBD1	TRBV15	TRBJ1-1	once
CASSIEGPTSGEETQYF	TGTGCCAGTAGTATAGAGGGTCCGACTAGCGGAGAAGAGACCCAGTACTTC	TRBD2	TRBV19	TRBJ2-5	.
CASSPTRMSGRDYEQYF	TGTGCCAGCAGCCCCACTAGGATGAGCGGGAGGGACTACGAGCAGTACTTC	TRBD2	TRBV5-5	TRBJ2-7	.
CASSLGTAGGRVNEQFF	TGTGCCAGCAGCTTAGGAACAGCGGGAGGCAGGGTCAATGAGCAGTTCTTC	TRBD2	TRBV7-9	TRBJ2-1	.
CASSPRLAPEQYF	TGTGCCAGCAGCCCTCGACTAGCACCCGAGCAGTACTTC	TRBD2	TRBV7-8	TRBJ2-7	once
CASSTGAGQPQHF	TGTGCCAGCAGTACAGGGGCGGGTCAGCCCCAGCATTTT	TRBD1	TRBV6-5	TRBJ1-5	.
CASSPTMGTYEQYF	TGTGCCAGCAGTCCTACCATGGGGACCTACGAGCAGTACTTC	.	TRBV6-6	TRBJ2-7	.
CASRRGQGSPYEQYF	TGTGCCAGCAGGCGGGGACAGGGGAGCCCCTACGAGCAGTACTTC	TRBD1	TRBV6-5	TRBJ2-7	.
CASSYSVISGNTIYF	TGTGCCAGCAGTTACTCGGTGATCTCTGGAAACACCATATATTTT	.	TRBV6-5	TRBJ1-3	.
CSVELGENQPQHF	TGCAGCGTTGAACTGGGGGAGAATCAGCCCCAGCATTTT	.	TRBV29-1	TRBJ1-5	.
CASSHVNTIYF	TGTGCCAGCAGTCATGTAAACACCATATATTTT	.	TRBV28	TRBJ1-3	.